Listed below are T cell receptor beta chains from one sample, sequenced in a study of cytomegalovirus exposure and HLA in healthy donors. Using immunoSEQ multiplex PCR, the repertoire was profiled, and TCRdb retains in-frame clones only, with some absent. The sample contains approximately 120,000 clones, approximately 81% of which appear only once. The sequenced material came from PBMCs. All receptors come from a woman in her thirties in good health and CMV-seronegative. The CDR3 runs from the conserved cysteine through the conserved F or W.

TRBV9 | CASSAKEGLGNTIYF
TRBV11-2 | CASSLLAGVTYEQYF
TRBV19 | CASKEGPQPQHF
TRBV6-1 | CASSGQGASTGELFF
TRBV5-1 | CASTQGSSYEQYF
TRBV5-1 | CASSPGLAGVYEQYF
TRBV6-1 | CASSESGDRDEQYF
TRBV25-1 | CASSGWDRLSYGYTF
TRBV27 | CASRVQTGTGANYGYTF
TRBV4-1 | CASSQLQGPSVQLQEAFF
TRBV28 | CASSFRRVSYNEQFF
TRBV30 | CAWSGDSYEQYF
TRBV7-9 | CASSSLLYNEQFF
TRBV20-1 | CSISTRTEQYF
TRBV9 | CASTPTGNTGELFF
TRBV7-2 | CASSHNLRVPGEAYEQYF
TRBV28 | CASSLHGARYGYTF
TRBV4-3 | CASSFHSGGRYEQYF
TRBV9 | CASSPGLAVYEQYF
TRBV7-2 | CASSFLPGVYNEQFF
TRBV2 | CASSAGGKQPQHF
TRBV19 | CASDHTGTDEAFF
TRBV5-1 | CASWGAGHNEQFF
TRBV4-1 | CASSQGRPVAGGGNEQFF
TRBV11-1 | CASSRDREKLFF
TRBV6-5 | CASKPTGVETQYF
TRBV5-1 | CASATTSYNEQFF
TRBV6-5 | CASGVTSRWNEQYF
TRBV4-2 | CASTRIGAGDENTEAFF
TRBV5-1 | CASSLAGSRAGELFF
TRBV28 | CASSQQGYYNEQFF
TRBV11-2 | CAGKTGVSTGELFF
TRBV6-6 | CASSYRGSGDGYTF
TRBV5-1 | CASSLAGGRANEQYF
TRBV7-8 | CASSFSPTGMRAFF
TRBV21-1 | CASSKAWMGIEETSGTDTQYF
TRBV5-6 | CASSTPTSGNYNEQFF
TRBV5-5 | CASQPRGVETQYF
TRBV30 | CASQRDRSSTDTQYF
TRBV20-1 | CSAGQAYEQYF
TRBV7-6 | CASSWGGLAGVYEQYF
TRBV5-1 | CASSITGTGINEQFF
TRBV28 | CASSLGRLEQFF
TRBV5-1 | CASSLDRGAEGYTF
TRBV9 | CASSPALAGGPYNEQFF
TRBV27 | CASSFASSGPSTDTQYF
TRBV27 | CASSFAGVSYEQFF